This TCR beta chain was captured by sequencing in a study of T cell repertoires in cytomegalovirus infection. TCRdb reanalysed the reads using MiXCR and keeps one entry per CDR3 protein. The table includes around 190,000 distinct CDR3 sequences, approximately 15% detected once. The CDR3 has 12 residues. Germline CDR1 is SGHRS and CDR2 is YFSETQ. V lost 1 base, J lost 6 bases, and 8 bases lay in between. Sequencing was performed on PBMCs. The origin of this receptor is a human donor in good health (CMV status not recorded). Some clones in this sample may be carry-over from other donors' samples. The chain recombines TRBV5-1 with TRBJ2-7, with D possibly being TRBD1 or TRBD2 (5 bases each). As DNA, the CDR3 is TGCGCCAGCAGCTTGAGAGGGACCGAGCAGTACTTC. It is translated as CASSLRGTEQYF.